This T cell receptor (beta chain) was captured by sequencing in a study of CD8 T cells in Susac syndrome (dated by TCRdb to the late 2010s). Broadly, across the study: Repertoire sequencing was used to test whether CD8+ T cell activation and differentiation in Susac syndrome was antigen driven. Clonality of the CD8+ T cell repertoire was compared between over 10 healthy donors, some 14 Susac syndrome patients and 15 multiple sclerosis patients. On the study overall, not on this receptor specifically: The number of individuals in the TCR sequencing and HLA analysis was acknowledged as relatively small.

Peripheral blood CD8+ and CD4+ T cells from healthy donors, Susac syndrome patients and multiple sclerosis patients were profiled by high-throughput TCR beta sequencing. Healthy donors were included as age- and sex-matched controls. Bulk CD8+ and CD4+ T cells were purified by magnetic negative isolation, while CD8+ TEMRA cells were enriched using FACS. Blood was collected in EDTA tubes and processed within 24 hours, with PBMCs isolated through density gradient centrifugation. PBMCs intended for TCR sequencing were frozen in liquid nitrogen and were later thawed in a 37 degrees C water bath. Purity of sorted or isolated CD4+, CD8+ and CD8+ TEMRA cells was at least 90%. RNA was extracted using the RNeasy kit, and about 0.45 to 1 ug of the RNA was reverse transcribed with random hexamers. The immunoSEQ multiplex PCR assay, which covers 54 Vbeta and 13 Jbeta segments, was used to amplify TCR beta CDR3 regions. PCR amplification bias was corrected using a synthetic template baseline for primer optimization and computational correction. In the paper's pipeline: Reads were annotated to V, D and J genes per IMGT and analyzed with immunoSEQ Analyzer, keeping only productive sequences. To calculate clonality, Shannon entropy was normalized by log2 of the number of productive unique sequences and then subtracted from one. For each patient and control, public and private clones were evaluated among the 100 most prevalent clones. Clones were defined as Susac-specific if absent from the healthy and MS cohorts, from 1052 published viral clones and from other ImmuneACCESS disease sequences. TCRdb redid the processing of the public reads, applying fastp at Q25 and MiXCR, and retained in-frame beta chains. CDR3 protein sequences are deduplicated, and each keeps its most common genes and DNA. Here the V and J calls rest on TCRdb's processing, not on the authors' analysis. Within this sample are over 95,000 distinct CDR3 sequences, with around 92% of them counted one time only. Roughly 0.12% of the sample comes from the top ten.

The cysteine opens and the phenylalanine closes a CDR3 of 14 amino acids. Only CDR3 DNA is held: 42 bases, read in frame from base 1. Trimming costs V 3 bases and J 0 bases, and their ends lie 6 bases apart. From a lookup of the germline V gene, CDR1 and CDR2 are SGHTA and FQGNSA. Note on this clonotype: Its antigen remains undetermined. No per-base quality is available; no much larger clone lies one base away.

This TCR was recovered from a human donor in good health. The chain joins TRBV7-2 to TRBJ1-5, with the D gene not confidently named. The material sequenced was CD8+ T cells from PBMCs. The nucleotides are TGTGCCAGCAGCTTGATGGATAGCAATCAGCCCCAGCATTTT. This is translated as CASSLMDSNQPQHF.